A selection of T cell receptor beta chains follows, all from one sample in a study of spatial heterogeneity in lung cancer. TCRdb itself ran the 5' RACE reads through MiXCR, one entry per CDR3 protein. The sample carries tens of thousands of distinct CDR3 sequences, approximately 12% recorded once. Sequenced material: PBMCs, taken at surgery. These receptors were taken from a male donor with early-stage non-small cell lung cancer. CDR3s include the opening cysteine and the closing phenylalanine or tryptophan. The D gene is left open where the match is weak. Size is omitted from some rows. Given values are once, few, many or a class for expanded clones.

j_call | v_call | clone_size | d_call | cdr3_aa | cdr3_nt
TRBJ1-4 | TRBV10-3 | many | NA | CATGYATNEKLFF | TGTGCCACCGGTTACGCAACTAATGAAAAACTGTTTTTT
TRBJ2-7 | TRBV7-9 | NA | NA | CASSPGRGLPYEQYF | TGTGCCAGCAGCCCAGGCCGGGGACTCCCCTACGAGCAGTACTTC
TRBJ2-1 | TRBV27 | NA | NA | CASSQGRRESNEQFF | TGTGCCAGCAGCCAAGGACGCCGTGAGTCCAATGAGCAGTTCTTC
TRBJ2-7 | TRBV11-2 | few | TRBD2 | CASSSRTSGSYEQYF | TGTGCCAGCAGCTCCCGGACTAGCGGGAGTTACGAGCAGTACTTC
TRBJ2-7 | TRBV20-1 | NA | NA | CSAAGQEGYHEQYF | TGCAGTGCAGCCGGGCAGGAAGGATACCACGAGCAGTACTTC
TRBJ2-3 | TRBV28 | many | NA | CASSFNPNSAANANTQYF | TGTGCCAGCAGTTTTAATCCGAATTCGGCGGCGAATGCAAATACGCAGTATTTT
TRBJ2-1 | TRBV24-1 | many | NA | CATSGGSSYNEQFF | TGTGCCACCAGTGGTGGGTCGTCCTACAATGAGCAGTTCTTC
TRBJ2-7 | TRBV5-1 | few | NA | CASSLSASAPYEQYF | TGCGCCAGCAGCTTATCCGCCAGCGCCCCCTACGAGCAGTACTTC
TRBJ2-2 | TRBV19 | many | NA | CASIRGGTGELFF | TGTGCCAGTATCCGAGGAGGGACCGGGGAGCTGTTTTTT
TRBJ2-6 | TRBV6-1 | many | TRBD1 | CASSDRTGFSSGANVLTF | TGTGCCAGCAGTGACCGGACAGGGTTTAGTTCTGGGGCCAACGTCCTGACTTTC
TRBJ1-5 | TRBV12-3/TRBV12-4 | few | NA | CASSLGPSAGVLDQPQHF | TGTGCCAGCAGTTTAGGACCGTCGGCAGGGGTTTTAGATCAGCCCCAGCATTTT
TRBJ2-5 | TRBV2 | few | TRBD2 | CASREGLALETQYF | TGTGCCAGCAGAGAGGGACTAGCTCTTGAGACCCAGTACTTC
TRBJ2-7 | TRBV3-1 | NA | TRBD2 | CASSLAGLEGLAPAYEQYF | TGTGCCAGCAGCCTAGCGGGTTTGGAGGGACTAGCGCCCGCCTACGAGCAGTACTTC
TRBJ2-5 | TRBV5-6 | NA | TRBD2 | CASSFTTSGQREGRETQYF | TGTGCCAGCAGCTTCACGACTAGCGGACAAAGGGAGGGGCGAGAGACCCAGTACTTC
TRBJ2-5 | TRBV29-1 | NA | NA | CSVEGPLEGTQYF | TGCAGCGTTGAGGGACCCCTTGAAGGGACCCAGTACTTC
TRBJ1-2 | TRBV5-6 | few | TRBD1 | CASSLRRTGGDF | TGTGCCAGCAGCTTGAGACGGACAGGGGGAGACTTC
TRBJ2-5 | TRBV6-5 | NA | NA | CASSLIGGGKETQYF | TGTGCCAGCAGTCTCATAGGAGGAGGGAAAGAGACCCAGTACTTC
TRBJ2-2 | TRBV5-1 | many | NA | CASSPLTNTGELFF | TGCGCCAGCAGCCCACTCACCAACACCGGGGAGCTGTTTTTT
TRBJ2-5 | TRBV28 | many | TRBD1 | CASREKQGARETQYF | TGTGCCAGCAGAGAAAAGCAGGGGGCAAGAGAGACCCAGTACTTC
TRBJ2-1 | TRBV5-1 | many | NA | CASSFQQGSYNEQFF | TGCGCCAGCAGCTTTCAGCAGGGCTCCTACAATGAGCAGTTCTTC
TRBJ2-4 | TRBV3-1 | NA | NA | CASSTRAGRGDIQYF | TGTGCCAGCTCCACCAGGGCAGGGCGCGGGGACATTCAGTACTTC
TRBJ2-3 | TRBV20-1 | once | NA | CSARGVVDTQYF | TGCAGTGCTAGAGGTGTTGTGGATACGCAGTATTTT
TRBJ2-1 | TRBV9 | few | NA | CASRALGGNEQFF | TGTGCCAGCAGGGCACTAGGTGGTAATGAGCAGTTCTTC
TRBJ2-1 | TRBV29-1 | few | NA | CSVGSTNNEQFF | TGCAGCGTTGGGTCCACCAACAATGAGCAGTTCTTC
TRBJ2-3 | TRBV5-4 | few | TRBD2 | CASSWRPGGGTTDTQYF | TGTGCCAGCAGCTGGAGGCCTGGCGGGGGGACCACAGATACGCAGTATTTT
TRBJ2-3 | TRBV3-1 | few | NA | CASSQSPAEADTQYF | TGTGCCAGCAGCCAGAGTCCAGCGGAAGCAGATACGCAGTATTTT
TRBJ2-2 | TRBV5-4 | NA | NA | CASSFNREGGELFF | TGTGCCAGCAGCTTCAACAGGGAGGGCGGGGAGCTGTTTTTT
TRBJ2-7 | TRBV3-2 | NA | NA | CASSQAHLVDRSYEQYF | TGTGCCAGCAGCCAAGCCCACCTGGTCGACAGGTCCTACGAGCAGTACTTC
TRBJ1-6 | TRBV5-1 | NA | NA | CARHLRGDNSPLHF | TGCGCCAGACACCTGAGGGGAGATAATTCACCCCTCCACTTT
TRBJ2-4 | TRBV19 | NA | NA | CVTLGQGRDIQYF | TGTGTCACCCTTGGCCAGGGGAGAGACATTCAGTACTTC
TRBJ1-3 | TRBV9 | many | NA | CASSVETGLSGNTIYF | TGTGCCAGCAGCGTAGAGACAGGTCTCTCTGGAAACACCATATATTTT
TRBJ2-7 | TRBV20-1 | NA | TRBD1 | CSARERRQGVSYEQYF | TGCAGTGCTAGGGAAAGGAGACAGGGGGTATCCTACGAGCAGTACTTC
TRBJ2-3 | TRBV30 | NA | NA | CAWEARERGGTDTQYF | TGTGCCTGGGAGGCGCGCGAAAGGGGGGGCACAGATACGCAGTATTTT
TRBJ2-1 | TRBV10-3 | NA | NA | CAIGGDSGRGEQFF | TGTGCCATCGGGGGGGACAGCGGACGAGGTGAGCAGTTCTTC
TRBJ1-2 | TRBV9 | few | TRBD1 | CASSPGQGAVGYGYTF | TGTGCCAGCAGCCCGGGACAGGGGGCCGTCGGCTATGGCTACACCTTC
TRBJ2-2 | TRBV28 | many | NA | CASSLEGAGELFF | TGTGCCAGCAGTTTGGAGGGGGCCGGGGAGCTGTTTTTT
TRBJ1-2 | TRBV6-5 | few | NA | CASRQGDYGYTF | TGTGCCAGCAGGCAGGGTGACTATGGCTACACCTTC
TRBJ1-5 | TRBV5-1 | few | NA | CASSPDGGNQPQHF | TGCGCCAGCAGCCCGGATGGGGGAAATCAGCCCCAGCATTTT
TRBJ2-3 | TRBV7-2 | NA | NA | CASSFSLSTDTQYF | TGTGCCAGCAGCTTCTCCCTTAGCACAGATACGCAGTATTTT